Included here is one TCR beta chain sequence, with context. What it binds is unknown. CDR3 length: 16 residues. V lost 5 bases and J lost 5; bases outside the gene matches: 9. Germline CDR1 reads MNHNY; CDR2 reads SVGAGI (reference sequence). This entry is derived from a study of cytomegalovirus exposure and HLA in healthy donors. Study as a whole: The approximately 130 validation repertoires matched the 650 to 850 first-cohort repertoires in platform, a later analysis reported. Study outcomes and limitations: It was confirmed in vitro that a few of the CMV-associated chains were specific for CMV antigens. The study found most TCR sequences rare, yet found some public TCRs in many donors. Researchers catalogued approximately 170 TCR beta chains as cytomegalovirus-associated.

Profiling relied on immunoSEQ multiplex PCR, and the TCRdb table lists in-frame clones only, not all of them. This sample carries 200,000 to 300,000 clones, less than 95% of them seen once, and the ten largest clones take roughly 3%. This clonotype originated in a young woman in good health and CMV-seronegative. The V call is TRBV6-6, the J call TRBJ2-1, with TRBD2 matching 10 bases. Sequencing was performed on PBMCs. The CDR3, as DNA: TGTGCCAGCAGTGCCTTAGCGGGAGGAGTTAACAATGAGCAGTTCTTC. It codes for CASSALAGGVNNEQFF.